The 9 T cell receptor beta chains reported below all come from one sample, sequenced in a study of T cells in localized non-small cell lung cancer. The repertoire was sequenced with immunoSEQ multiplex PCR; TCRdb's copy has only in-frame clones and lacks some. The sample includes approximately 29,000 clones, around 90% of them seen just once. Specimen: peripheral blood, collected before any cancer treatment. These receptors all stem from a male donor at least 60 years old with stage I lung adenocarcinoma.

The V gene is TRBV2, the J gene TRBJ2-3; no definite D call. Trimming left V 1 base short and J 5 bases short, with 10 bases between. This CDR3 contains 14 residues. Germline V gene data show CDR1 as SNHLY and CDR2 as FYNNEI. This CDR3 is CASSEGLEVDTQYF. CDR3 sequence (DNA): TGTGCCAGCAGTGAAGGTTTAGAAGTAGATACGCAGTATTTT.

This sequence joins TRBV5-5 and TRBJ1-6, with 7 nucleotides matching TRBD1. Germline-derived CDR1 and CDR2 are SGHKS and YYEKEE (reference sequence). CDR3 length: 15 amino acids. The trim removed 6 bases at V and 6 bases at J, leaving 9 bases unmatched. This chain's CDR3 is CASTALGTANSPLHF. CDR3 DNA: TGTGCCAGCACCGCCCTCGGGACAGCTAATTCACCCCTCCACTTT.

J is TRBJ1-3 and V is TRBV11-2; D possibly corresponds to TRBD1 (5 bases). V lost 5 bases to trimming and J lost 1 base, with 12 bases between them. The CDR3 sequence is 15 residues long. In germline, CDR1 is SGHAT, CDR2 FQNNGV. CDR3 amino acids: CASSLGGGSGNTIYF. CDR3 nucleotides: TGTGCCAGCAGCCTGGGTGGGGGATCTGGAAACACCATATATTTT.

This clone occurred a few times. V and J are TRBV28 and TRBJ2-1, with D possibly being TRBD1 or TRBD2 (5 bases each). This CDR3 is 12 amino acids long. The germline V gene has CDR1 MDHEN and CDR2 SYDVKM. Trimming left V 5 bases short and J 13 bases short, with 15 bases between. DNA of the CDR3: TGTGCCAGCAGTGCCCTCCGGGGCGGTCAGTTCTTC. It codes for CASSALRGGQFF.

The table lists this clone with a few counts. The V and J genes are TRBV6-6 and TRBJ1-6, with 7 bases identical to TRBD1. The V gene end was trimmed by 5 bases and the J gene end by 6 bases; junction bases not matched to a gene: 7. The CDR3 has 15 amino acids. The germline gives CDR1 MNHNY, CDR2 SVGAGI (reference sequence). The chain's CDR3 is CASSTRDRINSPLHF. CDR3 nucleotides: TGTGCCAGCAGTACCCGGGACAGAATTAATTCACCCCTCCACTTT.

This sequence joins TRBV18 and TRBJ1-3; a possible D gene is TRBD1 (6 bases). Germline V gene sequence: CDR1 KGHSH, CDR2 LQKENI. Deletions cut 5 bases from V and 1 base from J, with 18 bases between. The CDR3 totals 17 residues. CDR3 sequence (DNA): TGTGCCAGCTCAAAACTGACAGGCGTCGCATCTGGAAACACCATATATTTT. Translating it yields CASSKLTGVASGNTIYF.

Note on this clone: Within the sample, other DNA sequences also encode this same CDR3. The chain links TRBV29-1 to TRBJ2-1; D unclear. Trimming shortened V by 1 base and J by 5 bases, and 15 bases separated the two germline ends. The CDR3 length is 15 residues. The V gene's germline CDR1 is SQVTM and CDR2 ANQGSEA. Here the CDR3 DNA reads TGCAGCGTTGAAGCGGCTAGGCAGTTCAACAATGAGCAGTTCTTC. Amino acids: CSVEAARQFNNEQFF.

This sequence joins TRBV15 and TRBJ2-2; no firm D call. The ends were cut back, 3 bases at V and 3 bases at J, with 2 bases in the middle. The CDR3 is made up of 12 amino acids. Germline values: CDR1 LNHNV, CDR2 YYDKDF (reference sequence). The CDR3 protein is CATSRDTGELFF. CDR3 in DNA: TGTGCCACCAGCAGGGACACCGGGGAGCTGTTTTTT.

The V gene is TRBV29-1, the J gene TRBJ1-1; 10 nucleotides agree with TRBD1. The CDR3 contains 14 residues. The trim removed 6 bases at V and 6 bases at J, leaving 10 bases unmatched. Germline CDR1 SQVTM, CDR2 ANQGSEA. CDR3 protein: CSVLRDRGKAEAFF. The CDR3 nucleotides read TGCAGCGTGTTGCGGGACAGGGGTAAGGCTGAAGCTTTCTTT.